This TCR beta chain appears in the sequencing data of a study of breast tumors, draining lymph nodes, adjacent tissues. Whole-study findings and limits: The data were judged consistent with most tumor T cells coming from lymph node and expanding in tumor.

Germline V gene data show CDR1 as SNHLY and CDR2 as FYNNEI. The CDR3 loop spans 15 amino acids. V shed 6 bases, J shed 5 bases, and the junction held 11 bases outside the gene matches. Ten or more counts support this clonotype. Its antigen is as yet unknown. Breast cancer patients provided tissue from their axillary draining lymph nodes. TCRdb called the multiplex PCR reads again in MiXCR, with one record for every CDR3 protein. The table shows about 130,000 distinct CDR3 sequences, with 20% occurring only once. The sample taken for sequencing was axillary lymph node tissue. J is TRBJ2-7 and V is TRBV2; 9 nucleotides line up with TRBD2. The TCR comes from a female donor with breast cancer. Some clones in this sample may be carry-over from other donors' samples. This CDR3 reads CASSGRLAEGDEQYF. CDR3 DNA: TGTGCCAGCAGCGGCCGACTAGCGGAGGGCGACGAGCAGTACTTC.